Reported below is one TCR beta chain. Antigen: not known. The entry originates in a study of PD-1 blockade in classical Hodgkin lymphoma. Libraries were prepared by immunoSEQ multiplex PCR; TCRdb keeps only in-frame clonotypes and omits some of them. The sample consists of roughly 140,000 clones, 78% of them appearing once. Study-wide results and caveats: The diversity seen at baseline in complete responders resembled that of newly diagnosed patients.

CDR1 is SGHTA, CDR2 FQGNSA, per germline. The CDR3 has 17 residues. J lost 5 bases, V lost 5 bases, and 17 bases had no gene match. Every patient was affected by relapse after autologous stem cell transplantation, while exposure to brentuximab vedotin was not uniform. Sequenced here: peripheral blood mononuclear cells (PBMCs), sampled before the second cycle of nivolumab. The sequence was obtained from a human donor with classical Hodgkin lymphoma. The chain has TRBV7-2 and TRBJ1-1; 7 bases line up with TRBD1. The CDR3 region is CASSPRAPQGRNTEAFF. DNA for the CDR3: TGTGCCAGCAGCCCGCGGGCACCACAGGGGCGCAATACTGAAGCTTTCTTT.